This record looks at one T cell receptor (beta chain) sequence and its context. What it recognizes is unknown. Read data end 3 residues before the CDR3 end; the end is taken from the germline J gene. This sample was included in a study of T cells in women clearing cervical HPV infection. The CDR3 runs to 14 residues. From germline, CDR1 is SQVTM and CDR2 ANQGSEA. V shed 3 bases and J shed 0 bases, with 11 bases lying between them. The repertoire was sequenced with immunoSEQ multiplex PCR; TCRdb's copy has only in-frame clones and lacks some. The sample totals about 41,000 clones. Findings and caveats of the study: Associations may precede or follow infection; HPV-specific or memory T cells were not isolated. TRBV6-7 relative abundance averaged 0.11% in cases and 0.16% in controls.

All participants had a single incident cervical HPV16 infection, and prevalent HPV16 infections were excluded. The receptor's source is a woman between 18 and 70 years old with a cervical HPV16 infection that either progressed to CIN3+ or cleared (not recorded which). The chain recombines TRBV29-1 with TRBJ1-1; a possible D gene is TRBD1 (6 bases). Sequenced sample: blood buffy coat. CDR3 DNA, as far as it was read: TGCAGCGTTGACCCGACAGGTATGAACACTGAA. Translation gives CSVDPTGMNTE. The complete CDR3 protein is CSVDPTGMNTEAFF.